This passage covers 22 T cell receptor beta chains from one sample sequenced in a study of blood T cell repertoires in COVID-19. The table came from immunoSEQ multiplex PCR; TCRdb's copy has only in-frame clones and leaves some out. This repertoire shows 150,000 to 200,000 clones, approximately 85% found once; its top ten account for more than 8%. The sample taken for sequencing was peripheral blood. The receptors come from an elderly woman with acute or convalescent COVID-19.

V usage is TRBV7-9 and J usage is TRBJ1-3; D may be TRBD1 (6 bases). This CDR3 has 14 residues. CDR1 SEHNR and CDR2 FQNEAQ come from the germline V gene (reference sequence). V lost 4 bases and J lost 1, with 8 bases in between. The CDR3 sequence: CASSSGTSGNTIYF. CDR3 nucleotide sequence: TGTGCCAGCAGCTCTGGGACATCTGGAAACACCATATATTTT.

This clone has a count of ten or more. The CDR3 DNA reads as TGTGCCAGCAGGAACACAGGATCAACTAATGAAAAACTGTTTTTT. Translation: CASRNTGSTNEKLFF. The chain joins TRBV2 to TRBJ1-4; weak D call: TRBD1 (5 bases). The CDR3 runs 15 residues. Germline lookup yields CDR1 SNHLY and CDR2 FYNNEI. V lost 6 bases and J lost 0, with 11 bases in between.

The CDR3 DNA reads TGTGCCAGCAGCTTATCTAGCGGGGGGGCCTCCGGGGAGCTGTTTTTT. Protein: CASSLSSGGASGELFF. This chain connects TRBV11-3 to TRBJ2-2; 12 bases agree with TRBD2. From germline, CDR1 is SGHNT and CDR2 YENEEA. Trimming removed 2 bases from V and 6 bases from J; junction bases left unmatched: 4. The CDR3 covers 16 residues.

The chain couples TRBV11-2 to TRBJ1-4; TRBD1 aligns across 8 bases. The length of the CDR3 is 14 residues. Per germline, CDR1 SGHAT and CDR2 FQNNGV. Trimming took 1 base from V and 5 from J; bases not matched to a gene: 0. Written as DNA, the CDR3 is TGTGCCAGCAGCTTAGGGACAGGGAATGAAAAACTGTTTTTT. This gives the protein CASSLGTGNEKLFF.

The chain combines TRBV21-1 with TRBJ2-3; the DNA was not compared with TRBD2, the D call given in the table. TRBV21-1 is a pseudogene segment. This CDR3 is built from 18 residues. In DNA, the CDR3 is TGTGCCAGCCGCGGGGGGAGGGGCGCAGCGGCTAGCACAGATACGCAGTATTTT. Translating it yields CASRGGRGAAASTDTQYF.

The gene calls are TRBV11-2 and TRBJ2-2, with 9 bases identical to TRBD2. The CDR3 totals 15 residues. Germline V gives CDR1 SGHAT, CDR2 FQNNGV. Trimming took 4 bases from V and 4 from J; bases not matched to a gene: 4. In nucleotides, the CDR3 is TGTGCCAGCAGCTCGACTAGCGGTTCCACCGGGGAGCTGTTTTTT. Amino acids: CASSSTSGSTGELFF.

The gene calls are TRBV4-2 and TRBJ2-1, with D unclear. The V and J ends lost 4 bases and 5 bases respectively, with 12 bases between them. The length of the CDR3 is 14 residues. Germline assignment: CDR1 LGHNA and CDR2 YNFKEQ. The CDR3 loop reads CASSPLAEHNEQFF. The CDR3 nucleotides read TGTGCCAGCAGCCCCTTAGCAGAACACAATGAGCAGTTCTTC.

The rearrangement joins TRBV20-1 to TRBJ1-1, with D perhaps TRBD1 (6 bases). The CDR3 covers 11 residues. V was pared by 6 bases and J by 5 bases, with 10 bases between. The V gene's germline CDR1 is DFQATT and CDR2 SNEGSKA (reference sequence). The CDR3 DNA follows: TGCAGTGCGGCTGGGACAACTGAAGCTTTCTTT. This gives the protein CSAAGTTEAFF.

This chain connects TRBV5-1 to TRBJ2-5; 7 bases are a match to TRBD2. Trimming cost V 3 bases and J 2 bases; bases outside gene matches: 13. This CDR3 has 17 residues. Germline assignment: CDR1 SGHRS and CDR2 YFSETQ. CDR3 nucleotide sequence: TGCGCCAGCAGCTGGGCGTGGGGGAGGGGCCTTCAAGAGACCCAGTACTTC. This sequence encodes CASSWAWGRGLQETQYF.

With respect to this clone: Other DNA sequences of this sample code for an identical CDR3. This chain uses TRBV5-1 with TRBJ1-2, with 7 bases aligning to TRBD1. Trimming at V came to 4 bases and at J to 4 bases, leaving 4 bases not matched to a gene. This CDR3 is 13 amino acids long. Germline V lookup: CDR1 SGHRS, CDR2 YFSETQ. The chain's CDR3 is CASSPRDSYGYTF. The DNA of the CDR3 is TGCGCCAGCAGCCCCCGGGACAGCTATGGCTACACCTTC.

The chain has TRBV6-4 and TRBJ2-1; 9 nucleotides match TRBD2. Trimming removed 3 bases from V and 9 bases from J; junction bases left unmatched: 12. The germline CDR1 and CDR2 sequences are MRHNA and SNTAGT. CDR3 length: 16 amino acids. The CDR3 sequence is CASSEEWRGGYGEQFF. The CDR3 nucleotides are TGTGCCAGCAGTGAAGAATGGCGGGGGGGCTATGGTGAGCAGTTCTTC.

The chain has TRBV5-1 and TRBJ1-1; no reliable D call. CDR1 and CDR2 (germline): SGHRS, YFSETQ. V was pared by 6 bases and J by 0 bases, with 12 bases between. The CDR3 covers 14 residues. The CDR3 protein is CASNPGGVNTEAFF. The DNA of the CDR3 is TGCGCCAGCAACCCTGGCGGGGTGAACACTGAAGCTTTCTTT.

This sequence joins TRBV29-1 and TRBJ2-2, with D hard to call. The CDR3 contains 14 residues. CDR1 SQVTM and CDR2 ANQGSEA come from the germline V gene. V was pared by 4 bases and J by 5 bases, with 14 bases between. The CDR3 nucleotides are TGCAGCGTTGGGAGTAGCCCTGGGACCGGGGAGCTGTTTTTT. It yields the protein CSVGSSPGTGELFF.

The J gene is TRBJ2-5, the V gene TRBV30; the match to TRBD1 covers 10 bases. V gave up 4 bases and J gave up 7 bases; unmatched junction bases: 9. CDR1 and CDR2 from the germline V gene are GTSNPN and SVGIG (reference sequence). The CDR3 is 14 residues long. The CDR3 DNA is TGTGCCTGGACCAAGGGAGGACAGGGGGTGACCCAGTACTTC. This sequence encodes CAWTKGGQGVTQYF. Full variable domain (rest looked up from reference TRBV30 and TRBJ2-5): SQTIHQWPATLVQPVGSPLSLECTVEGTSNPNLYWYRQAAGRGLQLLFYSVGIGQISSEVPQNLSASRPQDRQFILSSKKLLLSDSGFYLCAWTKGGQGVTQYFGPGTRLLVL.

This chain joins TRBV4-3 and TRBJ2-2, with D perhaps matching TRBD2 (5 bases). The CDR3 is 15 amino acids. V was cut by 1 base and J by 6 bases, with 12 bases left in between. Per the germline V gene, CDR1 is LGHNA and CDR2 is YSLEER. In DNA form, the CDR3 reads TGCGCCAGCAGCCAAGGGGTAGCGAGGTCCGGGGAGCTGTTTTTT. Its translation is CASSQGVARSGELFF.

This chain uses TRBV7-9 with TRBJ2-5; D possibly corresponds to TRBD2 (5 bases). Looked up from germline, CDR1 is SEHNR and CDR2 is FQNEAQ (reference sequence). V lost 0 bases and J 5 bases, leaving 10 bases between the germline ends. The CDR3 spans 14 residues. CDR3 bases: TGTGCCAGCAGCTTAGCCGGGCGAGGGGAGACCCAGTACTTC. It translates to CASSLAGRGETQYF.

In this sample, this clone turned up once. DNA for the CDR3: TGTGCCAGCAGCTCGTCCGGGACAGGCGACGGGGTTACGCAGTATTTT. Translating gives CASSSSGTGDGVTQYF. V usage is TRBV5-6 and J usage is TRBJ2-3, with 8 bases fitting TRBD1. The CDR3 consists of 16 residues. Germline CDR1 and CDR2: SGHDT and YYEEEE. The V and J ends lost 3 bases and 8 bases, in that order; junction bases with no gene match: 14.

The chain uses TRBV7-6 and TRBJ1-1, with a tentative D call TRBD1 (6 bases). CDR1 is SGHVS, CDR2 FNYEAQ, per germline. This CDR3 is 15 amino acids long. Trimming took off 4 bases at V and 1 base at J, with 13 bases between the two ends. CDR3 sequence (DNA): TGTGCCAGCAGCTCGCCAGAGACAGGGAACACTGAAGCTTTCTTT. Its protein product is CASSSPETGNTEAFF.

The gene calls are TRBV27 and TRBJ1-4; 11 nucleotides agree with TRBD1. The CDR3 consists of 13 residues. With 6 bases clipped from V and 14 bases from J, the junction kept 8 bases outside the gene matches. CDR1 and CDR2 (germline): MNHEY, SMNVEV (reference sequence). In DNA form, the CDR3 reads TGTGCCAGCAGCCCCGGACAGGGGGCATATCTGTTTTTT. Translated: CASSPGQGAYLFF.

The J gene is TRBJ2-2, the V gene TRBV4-3; 8 bases are shared with TRBD1. Germline trimming cut 1 base from V and 5 bases from J; bases unmatched to any gene: 3. Germline values: CDR1 LGHNA, CDR2 YSLEER. This CDR3 region has 15 residues. The CDR3 coding sequence is TGCGCCAGCAGCCAAGGACAGGGGCGGACCGGGGAGCTGTTTTTT. It is translated as CASSQGQGRTGELFF.

The genes are TRBV6-1 and TRBJ1-6; no clear D gene. V lost 1 base to trimming and J lost 6 bases, with 10 bases between them. CDR3 size: 15 residues. Germline V gene lookup returns CDR1 MNHNS and CDR2 SASEGT. DNA for the CDR3: TGTGCCAGCAGTGAAGGGGCAGGAACTAATTCACCCCTCCACTTT. This gives the protein CASSEGAGTNSPLHF.

The chain is built from TRBV20-1 and TRBJ1-4, with TRBD1 matching over 8 bases. The CDR3 is 11 residues long. Unmatched junction bases numbered 5, after V lost 3 bases and J lost 14 bases. Germline CDR1 DFQATT, CDR2 SNEGSKA (reference sequence). CDR3 loop: CSARPGQALFF. CDR3 sequence (DNA): TGCAGTGCTAGGCCGGGACAGGCGCTGTTTTTT.